Here is one T cell receptor beta chain with its context. The antigen is unknown. The source of the sample is a study of response to subunit inactivated influenza vaccine. Each CDR3 protein gets one entry after TCRdb re-called the RT-PCR reads with MiXCR. Among about 780,000 distinct CDR3 sequences listed, around 18% were seen once. The study's findings and limits: The authors proposed limited new T cell recruitment per seasonal influenza vaccination.

This material consisted of PBMCs from blood, taken 5 to 6 days after vaccination. This receptor was taken from a man in his fifties or sixties who received an inactivated influenza vaccine.

Here the CDR3 reads CASSQAFGYNEQFF. The CDR3 nucleotides read TGCGCCAGCAGCCAGGCCTTTGGATACAATGAGCAGTTCTTC. The V call is TRBV4-3, the J call TRBJ2-1; no clear D. This CDR3 region has 14 residues. Trimming took 3 bases from V and 4 from J, leaving 10 bases between them. Germline CDR1 is LGHNA and CDR2 is YSLEER.